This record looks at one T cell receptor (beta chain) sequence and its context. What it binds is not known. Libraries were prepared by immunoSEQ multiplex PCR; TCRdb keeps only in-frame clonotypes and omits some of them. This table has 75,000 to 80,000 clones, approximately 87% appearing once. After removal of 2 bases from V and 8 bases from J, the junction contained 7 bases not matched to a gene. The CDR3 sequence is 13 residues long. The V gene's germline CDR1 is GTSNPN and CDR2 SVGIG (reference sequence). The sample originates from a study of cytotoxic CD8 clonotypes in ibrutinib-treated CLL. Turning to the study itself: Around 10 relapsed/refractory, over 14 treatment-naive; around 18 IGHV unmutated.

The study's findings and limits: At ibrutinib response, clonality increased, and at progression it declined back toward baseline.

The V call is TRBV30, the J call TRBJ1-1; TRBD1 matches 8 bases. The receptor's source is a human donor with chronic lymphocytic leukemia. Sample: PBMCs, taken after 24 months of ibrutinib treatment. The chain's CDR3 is CAWSNTGGGEAFF. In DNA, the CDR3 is TGTGCCTGGAGTAACACAGGGGGGGGAGAAGCTTTCTTT.